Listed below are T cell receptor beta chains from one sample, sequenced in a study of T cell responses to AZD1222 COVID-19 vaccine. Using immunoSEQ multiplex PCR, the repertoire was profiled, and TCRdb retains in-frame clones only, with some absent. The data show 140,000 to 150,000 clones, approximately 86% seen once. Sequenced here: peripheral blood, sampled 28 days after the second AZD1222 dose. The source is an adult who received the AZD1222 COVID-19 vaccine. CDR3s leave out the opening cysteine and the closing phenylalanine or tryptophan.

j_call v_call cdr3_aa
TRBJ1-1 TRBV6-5 ASSYGPTRKNTEAF
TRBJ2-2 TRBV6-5 ASSYGTPTGELF
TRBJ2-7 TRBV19 ASSIGPDNYEQY
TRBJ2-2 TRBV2 ASRLGLGPGELF
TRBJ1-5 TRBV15 ATSRVNQPQH
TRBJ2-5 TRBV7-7 ASSLEWGAEETQY
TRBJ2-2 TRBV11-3 ASSLYGTETGELF
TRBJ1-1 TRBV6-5 ASSLQGQQAF
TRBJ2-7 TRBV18 ASSPFTGTDEQY
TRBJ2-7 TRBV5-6 ASSLWTSGSYEQY
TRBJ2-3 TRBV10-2 ASRAGTSRDTQY
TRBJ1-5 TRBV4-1 ASSQRGTGYYSNQPQH
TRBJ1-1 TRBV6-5 ASSQDRGGAEAF
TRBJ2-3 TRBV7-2 ASSLVPGAQY
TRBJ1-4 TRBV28 ASSVRGETNEKLF
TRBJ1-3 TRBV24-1 ATKQRGLTHGNTIY
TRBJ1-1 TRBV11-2 ASSFPRINTEAF
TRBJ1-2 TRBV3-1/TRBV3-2 ASSYNSVGGYGYT
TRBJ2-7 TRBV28 ASSPGQSSYEQY
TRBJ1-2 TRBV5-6 ASSHETGNYGYT
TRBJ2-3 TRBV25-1 ASSPEGVATDTQY
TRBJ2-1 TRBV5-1 ASSDASGNYNEQF
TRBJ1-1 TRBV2 ASAGQGARAEAF
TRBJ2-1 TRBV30 AWSQGSYNEQF
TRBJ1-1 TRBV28 ASSPYPPGEAF
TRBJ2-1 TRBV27 ATRRGNNEQF
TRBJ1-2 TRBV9 ASSASGIANYGYT
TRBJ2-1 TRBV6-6 ASSYTGDEQF
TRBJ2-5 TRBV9 ASSVRGLQETQY
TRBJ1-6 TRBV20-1 SASSGGPLH
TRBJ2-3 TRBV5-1 ASARLAGSDTQY
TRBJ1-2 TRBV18 ASSPYLNYGYT
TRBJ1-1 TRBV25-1 ASSEYLGGTEAF